This record covers a single T cell receptor beta chain. Its specificity is unknown. Looked up from germline, CDR1 is SQVTM and CDR2 is ANQGSEA. The CDR3 has 13 amino acids. Trimming took off 4 bases at V and 0 bases at J, with 6 bases between the two ends. The record originates from a study of graft-versus-host responses after intestinal transplantation. Study at large: Anti-thymocyte globulin induction was given to all recipients, followed by tacrolimus and steroids for three to four years. Study-wide findings and caveats: GvH clones surfaced in recipient marrow, some emerging earlier in ileum or blood.

Some clones are missing from TCRdb's copy, which holds only in-frame ones; the method was immunoSEQ multiplex PCR. Of 30,000 or so clones listed, around 83% were seen once; the top ten hold 15% to 20%. This clonotype was sampled from a human donor who received an intestinal transplant. The chain recombines TRBV29-1 with TRBJ2-2; no definite D call. This specimen consisted of unstimulated CD8+ T cells sorted from spleen or lymph node cells, obtained before intestinal transplant. The DNA for the CDR3 is TGCAGCGTTGTCGCGGCGAACACCGGGGAGCTGTTTTTT. This translates into CSVVAANTGELFF.